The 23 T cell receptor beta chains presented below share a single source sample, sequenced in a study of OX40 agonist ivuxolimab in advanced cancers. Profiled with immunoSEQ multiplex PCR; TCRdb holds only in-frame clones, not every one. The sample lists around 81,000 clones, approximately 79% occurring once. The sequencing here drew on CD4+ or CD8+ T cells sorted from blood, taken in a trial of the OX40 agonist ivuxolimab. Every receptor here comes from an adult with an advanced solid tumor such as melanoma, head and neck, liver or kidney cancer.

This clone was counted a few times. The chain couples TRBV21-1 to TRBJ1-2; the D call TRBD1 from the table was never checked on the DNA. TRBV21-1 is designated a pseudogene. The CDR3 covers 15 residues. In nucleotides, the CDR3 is TGTGCCAGCAGCCTCTTGCAGGGGGCTAACTATGGCTACACCTTC. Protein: CASSLLQGANYGYTF.

CDR3 sequence reads: CASSSLGAQGRWETQYF. The CDR3 DNA follows: TGTGCCAGCTCATCCCTCGGGGCCCAGGGACGGTGGGAGACCCAGTACTTC. The chain has TRBV18 and TRBJ2-5; either TRBD1 or TRBD2 may fit D (5 bases each). Germline V gene sequence: CDR1 KGHSH, CDR2 LQKENI. This CDR3 contains 17 residues. V was clipped by 5 bases and J by 5 bases, with 24 bases between them.

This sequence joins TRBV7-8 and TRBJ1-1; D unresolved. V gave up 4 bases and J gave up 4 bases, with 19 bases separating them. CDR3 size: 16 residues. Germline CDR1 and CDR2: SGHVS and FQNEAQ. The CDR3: CASSYKNPRYPTEAFF. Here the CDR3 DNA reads TGTGCCAGCAGCTACAAGAATCCCAGGTACCCCACTGAAGCTTTCTTT.

This CDR3 reads CASSLRGGTGIHEQYF. The CDR3 nucleotides read TGTGCCAGCAGCTTAAGGGGGGGAACAGGGATCCACGAGCAGTACTTC. The chain is built from TRBV7-3 and TRBJ2-7; a weak D match, TRBD2 (7 bases). Germline values: CDR1 SGHTA, CDR2 FQGTGA. V was shortened by 1 base and J by 5 bases, with 18 bases between the two germline ends. The CDR3 covers 16 residues.

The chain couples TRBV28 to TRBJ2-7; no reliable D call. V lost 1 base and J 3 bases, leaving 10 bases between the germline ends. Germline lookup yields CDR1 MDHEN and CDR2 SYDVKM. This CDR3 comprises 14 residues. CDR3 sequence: CASSLSPEIYEQYF. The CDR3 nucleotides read TGTGCCAGCAGTTTATCGCCAGAGATCTACGAGCAGTACTTC.

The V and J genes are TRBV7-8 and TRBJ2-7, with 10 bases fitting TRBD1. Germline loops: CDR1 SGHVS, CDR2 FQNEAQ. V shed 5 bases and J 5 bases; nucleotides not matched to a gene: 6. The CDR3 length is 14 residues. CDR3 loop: CASSHGQGDDEQYV. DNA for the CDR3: TGTGCCAGCAGCCACGGACAGGGGGACGACGAGCAGTACGTC.

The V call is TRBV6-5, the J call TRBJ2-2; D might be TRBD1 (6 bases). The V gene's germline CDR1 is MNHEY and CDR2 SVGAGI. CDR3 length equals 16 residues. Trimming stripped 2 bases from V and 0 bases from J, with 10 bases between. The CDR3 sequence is CASSYTGNSNTGELFF. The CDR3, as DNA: TGTGCCAGCAGTTACACAGGGAACTCGAACACCGGGGAGCTGTTTTTT.

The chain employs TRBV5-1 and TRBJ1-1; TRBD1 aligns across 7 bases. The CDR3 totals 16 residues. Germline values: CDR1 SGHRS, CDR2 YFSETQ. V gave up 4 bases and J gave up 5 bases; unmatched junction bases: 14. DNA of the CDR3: TGCGCCAGCAGCGTCGCAACCGGGACAGTGGAGACTGAAGCTTTCTTT. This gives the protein CASSVATGTVETEAFF.

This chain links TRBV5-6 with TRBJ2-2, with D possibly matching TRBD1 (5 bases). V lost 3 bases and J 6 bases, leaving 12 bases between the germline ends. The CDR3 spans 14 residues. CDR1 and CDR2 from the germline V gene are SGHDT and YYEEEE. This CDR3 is CASSYAGFSGELFF. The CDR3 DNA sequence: TGTGCCAGCAGCTATGCAGGGTTTTCCGGGGAGCTGTTTTTT.

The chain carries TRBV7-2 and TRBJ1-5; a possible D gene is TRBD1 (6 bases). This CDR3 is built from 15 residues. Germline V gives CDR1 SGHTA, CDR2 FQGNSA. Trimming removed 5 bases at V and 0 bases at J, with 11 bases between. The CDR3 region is CASSRDTLSNQPQHF. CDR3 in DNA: TGTGCCAGCAGCCGGGACACCCTTAGCAATCAGCCCCAGCATTTT.

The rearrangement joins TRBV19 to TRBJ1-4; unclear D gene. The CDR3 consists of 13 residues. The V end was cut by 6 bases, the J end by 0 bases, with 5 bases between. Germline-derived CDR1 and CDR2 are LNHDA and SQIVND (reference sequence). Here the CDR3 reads CASRGATNEKLFF. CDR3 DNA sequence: TGTGCCAGTAGGGGAGCAACTAATGAAAAACTGTTTTTT.

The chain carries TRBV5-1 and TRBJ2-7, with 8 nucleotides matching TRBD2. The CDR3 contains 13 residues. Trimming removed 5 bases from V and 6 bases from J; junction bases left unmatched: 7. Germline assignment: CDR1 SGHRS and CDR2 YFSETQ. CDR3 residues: CASSAGGGREQYF. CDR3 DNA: TGCGCCAGCAGTGCAGGCGGGGGGCGCGAGCAGTACTTC.

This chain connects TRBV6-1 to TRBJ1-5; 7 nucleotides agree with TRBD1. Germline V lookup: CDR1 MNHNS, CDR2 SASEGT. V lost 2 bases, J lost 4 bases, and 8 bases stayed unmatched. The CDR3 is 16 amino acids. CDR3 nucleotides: TGTGCCAGCAGTGAAACAGGGGTTCCTGGGAATCAGCCCCAGCATTTT. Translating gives CASSETGVPGNQPQHF.

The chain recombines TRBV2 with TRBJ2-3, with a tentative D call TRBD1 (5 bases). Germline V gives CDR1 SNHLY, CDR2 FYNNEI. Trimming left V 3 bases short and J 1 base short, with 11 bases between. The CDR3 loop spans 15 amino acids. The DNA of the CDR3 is TGTGCCAGCAGTGAGCAGGGCCTCGGCACAGATACGCAGTATTTT. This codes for CASSEQGLGTDTQYF.

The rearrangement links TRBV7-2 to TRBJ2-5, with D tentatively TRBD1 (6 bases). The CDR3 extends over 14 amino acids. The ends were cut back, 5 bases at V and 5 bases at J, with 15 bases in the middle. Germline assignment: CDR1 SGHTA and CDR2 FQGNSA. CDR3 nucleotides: TGTGCCAGCAGCCTGAACAGGGCCAAGGAGACCCAGTACTTC. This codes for CASSLNRAKETQYF.

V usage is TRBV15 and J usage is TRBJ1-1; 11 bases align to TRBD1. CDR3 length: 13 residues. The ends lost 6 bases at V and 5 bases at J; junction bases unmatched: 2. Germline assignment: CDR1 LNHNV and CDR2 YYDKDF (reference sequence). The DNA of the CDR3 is TGTGCCACCAGGGGGACAGGGGGGACTGAAGCTTTCTTT. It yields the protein CATRGTGGTEAFF.

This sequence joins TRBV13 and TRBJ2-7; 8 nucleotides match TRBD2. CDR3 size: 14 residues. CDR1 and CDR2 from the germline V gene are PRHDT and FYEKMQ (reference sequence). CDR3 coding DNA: TGTGCCAGCAGATTAGCGGGGCACACGGGGGAGCAGTACGTC. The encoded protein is CASRLAGHTGEQYV.

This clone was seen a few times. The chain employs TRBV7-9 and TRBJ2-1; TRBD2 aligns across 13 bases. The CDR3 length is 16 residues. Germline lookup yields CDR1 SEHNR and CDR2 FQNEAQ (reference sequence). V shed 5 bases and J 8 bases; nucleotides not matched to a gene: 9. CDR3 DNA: TGTGCCAGCAGCCCTAGGACTAGCGGGGGTCTGGATGAGCAGTTCTTC. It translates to CASSPRTSGGLDEQFF.

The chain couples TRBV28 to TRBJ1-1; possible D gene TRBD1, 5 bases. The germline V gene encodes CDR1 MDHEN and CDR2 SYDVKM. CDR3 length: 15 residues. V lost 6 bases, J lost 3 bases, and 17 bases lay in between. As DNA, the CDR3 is TGTGCCAGCAGATCCTCCGGGACGTCGTACACTGAAGCTTTCTTT. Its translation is CASRSSGTSYTEAFF.

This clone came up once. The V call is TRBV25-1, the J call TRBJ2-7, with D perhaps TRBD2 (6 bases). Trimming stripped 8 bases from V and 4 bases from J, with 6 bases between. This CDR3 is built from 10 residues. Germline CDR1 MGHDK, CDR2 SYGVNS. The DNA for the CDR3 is TGTGCCAGCCGGGGGTACGAGCAGTACTTC. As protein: CASRGYEQYF.

The CDR3 spells CAITEGPNTEAFF. The CDR3 bases are TGTGCCATCACGGAGGGGCCTAACACTGAAGCTTTCTTT. The chain links TRBV10-3 to TRBJ1-1; tentatively, D is TRBD1 (5 bases). CDR1 and CDR2 from the germline V gene are ENHRY and SYGVKD. Trimming shortened V by 7 bases and J by 2 bases, and 11 bases separated the two germline ends. The length of the CDR3 is 13 residues.

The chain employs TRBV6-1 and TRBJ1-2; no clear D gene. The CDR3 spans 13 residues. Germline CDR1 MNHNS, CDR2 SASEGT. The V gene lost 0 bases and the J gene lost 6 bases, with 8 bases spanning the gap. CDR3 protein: CASSEAHGDGYTF. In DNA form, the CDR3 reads TGTGCCAGCAGTGAAGCCCATGGGGATGGCTACACCTTC.

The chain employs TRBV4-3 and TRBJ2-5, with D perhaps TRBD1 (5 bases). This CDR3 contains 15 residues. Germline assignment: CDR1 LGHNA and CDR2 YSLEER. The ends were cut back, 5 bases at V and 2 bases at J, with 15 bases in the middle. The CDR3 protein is CASSSTSAGQETQYF. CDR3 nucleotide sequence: TGCGCCAGCAGCTCGACTTCGGCAGGGCAAGAGACCCAGTACTTC.